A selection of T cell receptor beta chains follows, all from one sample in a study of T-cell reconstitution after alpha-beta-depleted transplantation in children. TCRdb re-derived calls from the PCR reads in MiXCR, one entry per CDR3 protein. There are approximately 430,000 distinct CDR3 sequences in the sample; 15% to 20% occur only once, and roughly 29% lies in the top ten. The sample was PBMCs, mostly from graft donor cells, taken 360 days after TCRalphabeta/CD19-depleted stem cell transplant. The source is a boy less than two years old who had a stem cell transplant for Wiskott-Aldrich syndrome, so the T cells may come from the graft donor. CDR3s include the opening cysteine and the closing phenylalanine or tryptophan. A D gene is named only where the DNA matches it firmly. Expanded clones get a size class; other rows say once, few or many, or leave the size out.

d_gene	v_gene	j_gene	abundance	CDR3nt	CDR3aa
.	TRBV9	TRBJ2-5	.	TGTGCCAGCAGCGTAGATGCAGGACATCAAGAGACCCAGTACTTC	CASSVDAGHQETQYF
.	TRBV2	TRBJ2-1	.	TGTGCCAGCCAAGAGGGAGGCAGGGCCCCCTACAATGAGCAGTTCTTC	CASQEGGRAPYNEQFF
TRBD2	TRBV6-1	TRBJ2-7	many	TGTGCCAGCAGTGAACTAGCGGGAGCCTACGAGCAGTACTTC	CASSELAGAYEQYF
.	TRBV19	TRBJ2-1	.	TGTGCCAGCGAGGGGAGGCCCCACAATGAGCAGTTCTTC	CASEGRPHNEQFF
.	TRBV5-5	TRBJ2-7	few	TGTGCCAGCAGCTTGGTCGACAGCAACGAGCAGTACTTC	CASSLVDSNEQYF
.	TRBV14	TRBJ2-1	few	TGTGCCAGCAGCCCGGTTGGGCGGGGAATATACAATGAGCAGTTCTTC	CASSPVGRGIYNEQFF
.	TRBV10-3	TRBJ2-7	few	TGTGCCATCAGTAAGGAAAGGGGGGATGAACAGTTC	CAISKERGDEQF
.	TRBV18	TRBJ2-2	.	TGTGCCAGCTCACCACTTTTGGCCACGAACACCGGGGAGCTGTTTTTT	CASSPLLATNTGELFF
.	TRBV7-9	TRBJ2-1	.	TGTGCCAGCAGCCCTTGGGATGGTCATCGCTCCTACAATGAGCAGTTCTTC	CASSPWDGHRSYNEQFF
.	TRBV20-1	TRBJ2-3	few	TGCAGTGCTCCAGCTAGAGTCGCCCCCCAAGATACGCAGTATTTT	CSAPARVAPQDTQYF
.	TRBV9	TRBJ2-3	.	TGTGCCAGCAGCGTAGGCGGGGCTCACACAGATACGCAGTATTTT	CASSVGGAHTDTQYF
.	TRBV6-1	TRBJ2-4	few	TGTGCCAGCAGCAGTCTAGCATCGGTCAAGGGGAACATTCAGTACTTC	CASSSLASVKGNIQYF
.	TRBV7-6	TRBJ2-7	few	TGTGCCAGCAGCCCGGGGGACAGCCATTACGAGCAGTACTTC	CASSPGDSHYEQYF
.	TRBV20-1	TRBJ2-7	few	TGCAGCCCCCAGGGCCCCTACGAGCAGTACTTC	CSPQGPYEQYF
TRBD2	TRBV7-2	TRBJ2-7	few	TGTGCCAGCAGCTTAGTAGCGGGAACCCGAGACGAGCAGTACTTC	CASSLVAGTRDEQYF
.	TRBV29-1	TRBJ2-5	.	TGCAGCGTTGACCCGGACAGCGTCGAGACCCAGTACTTC	CSVDPDSVETQYF
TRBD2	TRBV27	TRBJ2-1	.	TGTGCCAGCAGCTGGACTAGCGGGAGTTTAAGGGAGCAGTTCTTC	CASSWTSGSLREQFF
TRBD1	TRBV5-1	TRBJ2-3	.	TGCGCCAGCAGCTGGACAGGGTCCGGGGGAGATACGCAGTATTTT	CASSWTGSGGDTQYF